This T cell receptor beta chain was found in a study of blood T cell repertoires in COVID-19. About the research overall: Sites in the United States, Italy and Spain provided acute and convalescent COVID-19 samples.

V was clipped by 1 base and J by 8 bases, with 5 bases between them. The CDR3 extends over 12 amino acids. Germline V lookup: CDR1 SNHLY, CDR2 FYNNEI. Profiled with immunoSEQ multiplex PCR; TCRdb holds only in-frame clones, not every one. Found here are some 260,000 clones, about 87% of them singletons; the top ten hold 10% to 13%. Seattle researchers signed up patients amid active infection and tracked them longitudinally. The TCR sequence derives from a woman between 65 and 79 years old with COVID-19, enrolled during active disease. The chain employs TRBV2 and TRBJ1-4; D is uncertain. The specimen sequenced was peripheral blood. CDR3 sequence reads: CASSEGGEKLFF. The CDR3 nucleotides read TGTGCCAGCAGTGAAGGAGGGGAAAAACTGTTTTTT.